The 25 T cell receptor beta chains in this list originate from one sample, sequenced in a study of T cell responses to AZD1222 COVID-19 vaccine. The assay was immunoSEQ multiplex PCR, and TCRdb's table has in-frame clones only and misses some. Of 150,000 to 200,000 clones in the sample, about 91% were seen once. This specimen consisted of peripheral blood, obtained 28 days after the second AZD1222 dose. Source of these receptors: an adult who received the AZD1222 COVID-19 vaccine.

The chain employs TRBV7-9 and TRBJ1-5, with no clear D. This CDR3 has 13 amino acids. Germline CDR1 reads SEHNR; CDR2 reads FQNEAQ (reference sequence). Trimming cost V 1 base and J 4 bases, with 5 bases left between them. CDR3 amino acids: CASSLDENQPQHF. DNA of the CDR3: TGTGCCAGCAGCTTAGACGAGAATCAGCCCCAGCATTTT.

In nucleotides, the CDR3 is TGTGCCAGCAGCTTGAACGGCGGGGCCCCCTCTGGAAACACCATATATTTT. Translating it yields CASSLNGGAPSGNTIYF. This sequence joins TRBV5-6 and TRBJ1-3; maybe TRBD1 (5 bases). The CDR3 loop spans 17 amino acids. Germline lookup yields CDR1 SGHDT and CDR2 YYEEEE. Trimming took 1 base from V and 0 from J, leaving 14 bases between them.

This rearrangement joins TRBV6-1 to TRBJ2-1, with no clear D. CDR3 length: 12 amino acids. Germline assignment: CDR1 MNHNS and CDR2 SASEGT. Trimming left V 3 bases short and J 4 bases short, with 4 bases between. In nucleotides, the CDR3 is TGTGCCAGCAGTGAGTATTACAATGAGCAGTTCTTC. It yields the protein CASSEYYNEQFF.

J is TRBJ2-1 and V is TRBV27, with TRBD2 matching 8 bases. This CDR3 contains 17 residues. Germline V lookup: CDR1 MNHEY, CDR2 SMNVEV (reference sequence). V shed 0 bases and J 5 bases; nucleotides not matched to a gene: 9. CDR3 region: CASSLSPGLAVNNEQFF. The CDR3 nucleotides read TGTGCCAGCAGTTTATCGCCCGGACTAGCCGTTAACAATGAGCAGTTCTTC.

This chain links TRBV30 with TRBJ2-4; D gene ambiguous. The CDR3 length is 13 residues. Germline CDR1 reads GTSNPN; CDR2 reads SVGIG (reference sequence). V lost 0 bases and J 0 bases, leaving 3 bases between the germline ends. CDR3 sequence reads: CAWSVKAKNIQYF. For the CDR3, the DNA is TGTGCCTGGAGTGTAAAAGCCAAAAACATTCAGTACTTC.

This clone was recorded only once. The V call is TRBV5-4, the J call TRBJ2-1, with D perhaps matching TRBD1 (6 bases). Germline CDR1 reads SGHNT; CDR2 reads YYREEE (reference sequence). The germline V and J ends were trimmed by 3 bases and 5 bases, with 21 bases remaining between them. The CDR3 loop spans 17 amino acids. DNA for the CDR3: TGTGCCAGCAGCTCCCCACCGACAGGCAAAGGGGACAATGAGCAGTTCTTC. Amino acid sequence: CASSSPPTGKGDNEQFF.

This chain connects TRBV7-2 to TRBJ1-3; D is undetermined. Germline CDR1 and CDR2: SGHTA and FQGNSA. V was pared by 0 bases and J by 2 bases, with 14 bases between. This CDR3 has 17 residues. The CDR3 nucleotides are TGTGCCAGCAGCTTAGCGTTTGTCAGCATAACTGGAAACACCATATATTTT. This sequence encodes CASSLAFVSITGNTIYF.

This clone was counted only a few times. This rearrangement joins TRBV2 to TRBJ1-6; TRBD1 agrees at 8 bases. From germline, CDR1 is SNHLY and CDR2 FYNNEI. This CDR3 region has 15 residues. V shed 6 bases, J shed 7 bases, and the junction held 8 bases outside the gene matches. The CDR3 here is CASRLGQGVNSPLHF. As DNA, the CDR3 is TGTGCCAGCAGGCTCGGACAGGGCGTAAATTCACCCCTCCACTTT. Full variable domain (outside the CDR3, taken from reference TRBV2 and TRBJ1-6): EPEVTQTPSHQVTQMGQEVILRCVPISNHLYFYWYRQILGQKVEFLVSFYNNEISEKSEIFDDQFSVERPDGSNFTLKIRSTKLEDSAMYFCASRLGQGVNSPLHFGNGTRLTVT.

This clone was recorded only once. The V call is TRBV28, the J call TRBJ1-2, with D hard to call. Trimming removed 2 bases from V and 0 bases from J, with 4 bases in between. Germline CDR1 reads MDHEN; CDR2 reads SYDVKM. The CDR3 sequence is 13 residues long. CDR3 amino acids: CASSLTSNYGYTF. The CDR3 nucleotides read TGTGCCAGCAGTTTAACCTCTAACTATGGCTACACCTTC.

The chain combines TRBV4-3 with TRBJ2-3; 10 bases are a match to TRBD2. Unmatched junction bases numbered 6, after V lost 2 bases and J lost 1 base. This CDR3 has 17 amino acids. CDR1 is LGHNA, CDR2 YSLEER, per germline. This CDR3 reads CASSQSTGTSGTDTQYF. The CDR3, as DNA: TGCGCCAGCAGCCAAAGTACCGGGACTAGCGGCACAGATACGCAGTATTTT.

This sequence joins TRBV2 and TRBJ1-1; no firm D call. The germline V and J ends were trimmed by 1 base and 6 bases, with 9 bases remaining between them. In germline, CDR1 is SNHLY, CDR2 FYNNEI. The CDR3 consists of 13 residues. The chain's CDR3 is CASSEVSLAEAFF. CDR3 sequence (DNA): TGTGCCAGCAGTGAAGTCTCCCTGGCTGAAGCTTTCTTT.

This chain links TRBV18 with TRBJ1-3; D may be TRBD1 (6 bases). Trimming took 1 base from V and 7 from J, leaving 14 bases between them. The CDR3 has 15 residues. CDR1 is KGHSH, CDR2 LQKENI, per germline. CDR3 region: CASSPQDSARNTIYF. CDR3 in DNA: TGTGCCAGCTCACCACAGGACAGCGCCCGGAACACCATATATTTT.

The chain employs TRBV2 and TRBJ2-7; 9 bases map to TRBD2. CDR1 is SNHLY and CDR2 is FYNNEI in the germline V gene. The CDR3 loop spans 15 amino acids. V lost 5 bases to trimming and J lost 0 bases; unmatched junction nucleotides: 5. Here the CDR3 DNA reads TGTGCCAGCAGTCCTAGCGGGACCGGCTCCTACGAGCAGTACTTC. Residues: CASSPSGTGSYEQYF.

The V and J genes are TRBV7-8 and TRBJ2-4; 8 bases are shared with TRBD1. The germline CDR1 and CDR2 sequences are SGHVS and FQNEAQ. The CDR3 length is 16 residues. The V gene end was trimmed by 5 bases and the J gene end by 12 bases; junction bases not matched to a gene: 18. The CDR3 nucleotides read TGTGCCAGCAGCACCCTCGGACAGGGAGCCCCCAGTAATCAGTACTTC. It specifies CASSTLGQGAPSNQYF.

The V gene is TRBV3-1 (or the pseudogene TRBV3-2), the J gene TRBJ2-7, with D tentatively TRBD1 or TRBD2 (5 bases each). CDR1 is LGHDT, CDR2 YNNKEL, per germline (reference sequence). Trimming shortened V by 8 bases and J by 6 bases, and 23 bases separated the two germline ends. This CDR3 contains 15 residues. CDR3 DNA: TGTGCCAGCCACGTCGGTGGGACCCCGGCCGGCGAGCAGTACTTC. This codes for CASHVGGTPAGEQYF.

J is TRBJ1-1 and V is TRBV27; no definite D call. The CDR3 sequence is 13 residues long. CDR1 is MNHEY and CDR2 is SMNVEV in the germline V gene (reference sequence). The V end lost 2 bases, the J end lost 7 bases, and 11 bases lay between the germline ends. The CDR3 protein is CASSLVRANEAFF. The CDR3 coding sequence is TGTGCCAGCAGTTTAGTTAGGGCTAATGAAGCTTTCTTT.

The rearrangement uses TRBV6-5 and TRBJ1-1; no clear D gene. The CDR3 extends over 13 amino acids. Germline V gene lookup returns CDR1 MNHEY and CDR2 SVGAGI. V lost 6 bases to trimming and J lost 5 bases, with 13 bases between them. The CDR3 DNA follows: TGTGCCAGCAGCCAAGGGCGCCTGACTGAAGCTTTCTTT. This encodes CASSQGRLTEAFF.

The CDR3: CAISVAGSGEKLFF. DNA for the CDR3: TGTGCCATCAGTGTGGCCGGGTCGGGGGAAAAACTGTTTTTT. The chain couples TRBV10-3 to TRBJ1-4; no definite D call. Trimming took 4 bases from V and 8 from J, leaving 14 bases between them. This CDR3 is built from 14 residues. Germline V gives CDR1 ENHRY, CDR2 SYGVKD.

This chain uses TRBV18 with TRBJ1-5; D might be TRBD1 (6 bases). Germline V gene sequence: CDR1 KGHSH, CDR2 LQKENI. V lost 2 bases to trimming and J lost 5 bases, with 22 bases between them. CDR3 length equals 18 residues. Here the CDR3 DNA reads TGTGCCAGCTCACCAGTGCGTGTGTTTTCAGGGGCTCATCAGCCCCAGCATTTT. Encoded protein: CASSPVRVFSGAHQPQHF. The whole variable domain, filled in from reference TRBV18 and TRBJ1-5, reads NAGVMQNPRHLVRRRGQEARLRCSPMKGHSHVYWYRQLPEEGLKFMVYLQKENIIDESGMPKERFSAEFPKEGPSILRIQQVVRGDSAAYFCASSPVRVFSGAHQPQHFGDGTRLSIL.

DNA of the CDR3: TGCGCCAGCAGTCCGGGGACTAGCGGGAGGGAAGAGCAGTACTTC. Translated, it gives CASSPGTSGREEQYF. The chain recombines TRBV4-1 with TRBJ2-7, with 16 bases matching TRBD2. The CDR3 totals 15 residues. The V and J ends lost 6 bases and 7 bases, in that order; junction bases with no gene match: 6. Germline lookup yields CDR1 MGHRA and CDR2 YSYEKL.

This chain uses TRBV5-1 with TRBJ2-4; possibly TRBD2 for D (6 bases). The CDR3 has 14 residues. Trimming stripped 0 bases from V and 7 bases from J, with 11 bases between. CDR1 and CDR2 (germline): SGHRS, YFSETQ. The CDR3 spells CASSLEGRGNIQYF. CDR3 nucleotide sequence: TGCGCCAGCAGCTTGGAGGGCCGGGGGAACATTCAGTACTTC.

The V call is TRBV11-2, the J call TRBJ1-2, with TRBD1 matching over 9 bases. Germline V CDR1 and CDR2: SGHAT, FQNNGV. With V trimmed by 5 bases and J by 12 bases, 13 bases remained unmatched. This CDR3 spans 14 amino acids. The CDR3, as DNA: TGTGCCAGCAGCCGTCTCCGGGACAGGGCTCTGAACACCTTC. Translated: CASSRLRDRALNTF.

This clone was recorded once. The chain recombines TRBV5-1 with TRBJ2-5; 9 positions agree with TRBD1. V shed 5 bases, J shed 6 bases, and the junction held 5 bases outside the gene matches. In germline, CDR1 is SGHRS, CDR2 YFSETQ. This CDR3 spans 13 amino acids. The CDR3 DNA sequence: TGCGCCAGCAGACTTGGACAGGGGAAGACCCAGTACTTC. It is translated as CASRLGQGKTQYF.

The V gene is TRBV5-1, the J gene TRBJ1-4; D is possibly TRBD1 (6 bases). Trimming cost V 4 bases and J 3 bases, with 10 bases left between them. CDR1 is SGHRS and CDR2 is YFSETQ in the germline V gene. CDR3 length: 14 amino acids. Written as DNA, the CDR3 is TGCGCCAGCAGCGGTGGACAGTCTAATGAAAAACTGTTTTTT. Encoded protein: CASSGGQSNEKLFF.

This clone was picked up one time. Written as DNA, the CDR3 is TGTGCCAGCAGTTTGGTAGGCCTAAGAATTCAGTACTTC. Translated: CASSLVGLRIQYF. The chain links TRBV12-3 or TRBV12-4 to TRBJ2-4; no definite D call. CDR3 size: 13 residues. V lost 3 bases and J lost 10, with 13 bases in between.